The TCR beta chain described here comes from a study of T cell repertoires in cytomegalovirus infection. Study-wide background: Indicated by public TCR beta signatures were CMV infection and matching HLA type.

Turning to this clonotype: Its antigen is still unknown.

Germline lookup yields CDR1 ENHRY and CDR2 SYGVKD. This CDR3 is built from 16 residues. Trimming took off 8 bases at V and 0 bases at J, with 16 bases between the two ends. TCRdb re-analysed the reads in MiXCR, keeping a single row per CDR3 protein. The data show around 330,000 distinct CDR3 sequences, 15% to 20% seen once. Findings of the study overall: Ex vivo responses were dominated by HLA-C-restricted CMV-specific TCR beta clonotypes. Cumulative public TCR beta family frequency identified carriers of CMV plus the relevant HLA.

Sequencing used PBMCs. V gene TRBV10-3 combines with J gene TRBJ2-2; D is perhaps TRBD1 (6 bases). The origin of this receptor is a human donor in good health (CMV status not recorded). Some clones in this sample may be carry-over from other donors' samples. CDR3 loop: CAIRTRGSSNTGELFF. The CDR3 DNA reads TGTGCCATCCGTACCAGGGGATCATCGAACACCGGGGAGCTGTTTTTT.